This T cell receptor (beta chain) stems from a study of cytomegalovirus exposure and HLA in healthy donors (TCRdb year 2017). Some background on the complete study: According to an earlier analysis of several hundred of the donors, about 179 million T cells yielded roughly 110 million unique TCR beta sequences and 276 Gb of sequence data. An early release that covered some 630 HLA-typed donors contained around 330 gigabases of sequencing data and tens of millions of unique TCR sequences. The genetic ancestry cluster associated with self-reported Caucasian donors included 81% of the roughly 380 genotyped donors. The aim of the study was to test whether cataloging public T cell receptors could identify signatures of past pathogen exposure. The study used immunosequencing to profile the T cell repertoires of hundreds of subjects and linked those repertoires to cytomegalovirus serostatus. Along with the 666-subject first cohort, a separate validation cohort of over a hundred different subjects was used. To predict cytomegalovirus infection status, the study brought together high-throughput TCR immunosequencing, statistical association of individual TCRs with disease status, and machine learning. A later analysis re-analyzed previously published TCR beta repertoires from about 730 donors and added high-resolution HLA genotyping to study TCR occurrence patterns. In the later analysis, no new phenotypic data were used to find candidate immune exposures; instead, reliance was placed on TCR beta sequences and their occurrence across donors. An earlier analysis of fewer than 750 of the donors used high-throughput TCR beta sequencing to judge whether each TCR beta V gene segment behaved as functional or pseudogenic. Donor age, sex, ethnicity and CMV serostatus were collected together with the repertoire data. In a later genetic analysis, genome-wide SNP genotypes for about three fifths of the 666 donors were used, and that subset was treated as a discovery cohort. All discovery cohort repertoires had been generated using a single sequencing platform. Class I and class II HLA loci were covered by the typing at four-digit resolution. Typing coverage differed by locus: A, B, C, DRB1 and DQB1 were typed in about 620-630 donors, DQA1 in approximately 520, DPA1 in 606, and DPB1 in just under 490. Because of strong linkage in the cohort, roughly 5 DR-DQ haplotypes were treated as single units for association and clustering. Across 300 to 500 genotyped donors of the cohort, an average of about 220,000 unique TCR beta nucleotide sequences per donor were sequenced, and approximately 17% of those sequences were non-productive.

The cohort comprised 666 healthy bone marrow donors. At the time of sampling, all cohort members were nominally healthy, though unrecorded immune exposures were likely present. The donor tested CMV seronegative and was one of the 352 seronegative cohort members. A peripheral blood sample was provided by each donor, and peripheral blood mononuclear cells were used for TCR beta sequencing. The Qiagen DNeasy Blood Extraction Kit was used to extract genomic DNA from the blood cell samples. Study-wide conclusions, independent of this receptor: In an earlier analysis of some 500 of the donors, most TCR beta V segments were observed in productive rearrangements about 87% or about 30% of the time, broadly matching IMGT annotations. According to a later analysis, parvovirus B19, influenza, CMV and Epstein-Barr virus appeared linked to several top co-occurrence clusters. Compared with equally common non-associated chains, HLA-associated TCR beta chains in a later analysis were more clonally expanded and had lower generation probabilities. According to a later analysis, TCR association rates differed among HLA loci, with DRB1 alleles showing the most associated TCRs and HLA-C alleles showing the fewest. According to a later analysis, most CMV-associated TCR beta chains appeared to be HLA-restricted, and the HLA associations seemed to be driven largely by CMV exposure. A further reported finding was that TCR beta sequences accurately predicted the HLA-A and HLA-B alleles for most subjects in the first cohort. CMV serostatus was the only immune exposure information available for the cohort. A few of the identified cytomegalovirus-associated TCR beta chains were confirmed in vitro to be specific for cytomegalovirus antigens. Roughly uniform sequencing depth across donors was assumed in presence/absence analyses, although this assumption may not hold. V-gene and J-gene trimming of TCR beta chains was associated with a missense DCLRE1C variant in a later genetic analysis, and the association was replicated in an independent cohort. The study gave a list of roughly 150 TCR beta chains associated with cytomegalovirus. The classifier was reported to diagnose cytomegalovirus status with high specificity and sensitivity in both the original cohort and the validation cohort. According to the authors, the approach could potentially be generalized to other disease states and immunological phenotypes. Correlated functional status among segregating V segments might be attributable to linkage disequilibrium, but an unknown experimental factor could not be ruled out. Because HLA typing was unavailable for some donors at each locus, only the typed subset was used in association tests. A cluster of highly shared sequence variants was judged likely to represent a technical artifact of the sequencing pipeline. Specific HLA alleles were associated with 15,000 to 20,000 TCR beta sequences at a false discovery rate of 0.05 in a later analysis. Strong co-occurrence of HLA alleles, especially DR and DQ, made assigning TCR associations to individual alleles difficult. The cohort was sequenced for TCR beta chains only, and without alpha or paired-chain data the features that could be detected were limited. Because counts were too low, seventeen rarely observed V segments, including chromosome 9 orphons, were excluded from the earlier analysis of 587 of the donors. In a later genetic analysis, fewer N-insertions in productive TCRs were reported among donors in an Asian-associated ancestry cluster than the roughly 640-donor mean. Most TCR sequences were seen in very few donors, while some public TCRs were found in many individuals.

Libraries were prepared through the immunoSEQ multiplex PCR assay. The multiplex PCR relied on a mix of 60 forward primers for TCR Vbeta segments and 13 reverse primers for TCR Jbeta segments. Amplification of the CDR3 region of rearranged TCR beta genes was performed with a multiplex PCR assay on genomic DNA. Amplified TCR beta libraries were sequenced as 87-base-pair reads on the Illumina HiSeq System. For the original study's pipeline: In a later analysis, roughly 80 million unique TCR beta chains were counted across the roughly 670 repertoires, and approximately 11 million of these chains were shared by at least two donors. Raw reads were error-corrected and collapsed into unique sequences by a nearest-neighbor algorithm in which closely related sequences were merged to remove PCR and sequencing errors. Alignment of CDR3 sequences to IMGT reference sequences was used to assign V, D and J gene segments. For a sequence to be retained, at least a six-nucleotide match to both a V gene segment and a J gene segment was required. A rearrangement was called productive if the CDR3 had no stop codons and remained in frame with V and J, and every other rearrangement was called non-productive. CDR3 was defined by IMGT convention, running from the second conserved V-encoded cysteine to the conserved J-encoded phenylalanine. The earlier analysis of some 550 of the donors excluded any sequence lacking an unambiguous match to a single V gene segment. An earlier analysis of fewer than 750 of the donors called V segments functional above 56.7% productive rearrangements and segregating when the between-donor standard deviation exceeded 5%. To diagnose cytomegalovirus status from the catalog of TCR beta chain sequences, a statistical classification framework was built. A later analysis assigned V and J genes by comparing TCR nucleotide sequences with IMGT/GENE-DB human TR gene sequences. The TCRdist pipeline was used in a later analysis to assign CDR3 sequences and most-parsimonious VDJ recombination scenarios. In a later analysis, each TCR beta chain was defined by its CDR3 amino acid sequence together with its V-gene family, and reads lacking a unique V-gene family were excluded. To address suspected cross-contamination and a sequencing artifact, a later analysis removed approximately 590 highly shared, low-generation-probability nucleotide sequences. A later analysis calculated a clonal expansion index for each public chain from normalized within-repertoire ranks of inferred template counts. A later analysis computed generation probabilities with a VDJ recombination model fitted to out-of-frame rearrangements, and checked the results against IGoR. In a later analysis, hypergeometric tests were used to score TCR-TCR, TCR-HLA and TCR-CMV co-occurrence, with a repertoire-size bias correction applied to TCR pairs. In a later analysis, false discovery rates were estimated by permuting HLA or CMV assignments 20 times. In a later analysis, co-occurring TCRs were grouped with DBSCAN, and TCRdist sequence similarity was added when clustering was performed within HLA-allele-positive subsets. Repertoires with fewer than 30,000 or more than 120,000 public chains were left out of co-occurrence clustering, as were roughly five repertoires with anomalous nucleotide sharing. TCRdb took this table from immuneACCESS and kept in-frame rearrangements with V and J called. Such tables lack part of the clones; where checked against another copy, unresolved V genes explain under half of the gap, and the rest is unexplained. That table is the source of V, J and clone size, and D and trimming were worked out from the DNA. Across this sample there are 150,000 to 250,000 clones, with approximately 85% seen only once. The top ten clones comprise less than 2.5% of the sample.

This clone has more than one count but fewer than ten. Its recognized antigen is unknown. No per-base quality is available; no much larger clone lies one base away. The specimen sequenced was PBMCs. The receptor's source is a woman aged 50 to 65 in good health and CMV-seronegative.

The DNA sequence is as follows: TGTGCCAGCAGTTTTCGAGGGAGATGGTTGCAAGGCTACACCTTC. Its protein product is CASSFRGRWLQGYTF. Rearrangement joined TRBV28 to TRBJ1-2; the D gene is not confidently resolved. Its CDR3 holds 15 amino acids, cysteine through phenylalanine. Only the CDR3 DNA stays, 45 bases, in frame from base 1. The V end loses 3 bases and the J end loses 8 bases, and a stretch of 19 bases separates them. As encoded in the germline V gene, CDR1 is MDHEN while CDR2 is SYDVKM.